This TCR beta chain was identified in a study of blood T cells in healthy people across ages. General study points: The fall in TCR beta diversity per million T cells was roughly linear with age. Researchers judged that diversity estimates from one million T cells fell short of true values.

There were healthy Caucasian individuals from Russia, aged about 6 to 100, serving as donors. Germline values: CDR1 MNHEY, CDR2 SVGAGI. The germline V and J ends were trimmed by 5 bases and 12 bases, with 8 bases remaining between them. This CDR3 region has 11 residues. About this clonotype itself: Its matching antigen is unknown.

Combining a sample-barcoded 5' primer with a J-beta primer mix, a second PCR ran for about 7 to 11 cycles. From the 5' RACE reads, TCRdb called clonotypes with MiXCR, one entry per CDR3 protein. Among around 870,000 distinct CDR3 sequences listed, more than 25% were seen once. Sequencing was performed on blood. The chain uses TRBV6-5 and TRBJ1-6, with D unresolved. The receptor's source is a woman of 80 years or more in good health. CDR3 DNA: TGTGCCAGCAGTCAGCCCGGACCCCTCCACTTT. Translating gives CASSQPGPLHF.